This record covers a single TCR beta chain. The antigen remains unidentified. The patients sequenced had a carbamazepine-induced Stevens-Johnson syndrome or toxic epidermal necrolysis reaction. The record originates from a study of T cells in severe cutaneous drug reactions. The overall study: A European registry, Taiwan and Thailand supplied patients during about 2010 to 2019.

Regarding the study as a whole: All seven CBZ-SJS/TEN blister samples shared a public TCRbeta CDR3 at mean roughly 13%.

Libraries were made by iRepertoire multiplex PCR with TCR subtype-specific primers for bulk and single-cell sequencing. Bulk TCR libraries started from roughly 100-500 ng RNA per sample. TCRdb reprocessed the multiplex PCR reads, with one entry per CDR3 protein and no DNA. Its table lists 2,500 to 3,500 distinct CDR3 sequences. The sequence came from a human donor with toxic epidermal necrolysis, a severe cutaneous drug reaction. Sequenced material: cells from a skin blister.

CDR3 sequence: CSARDRDGSYEQYF. The rearrangement uses TRBV20-1 and TRBJ2-7; no DNA is available, so the TRBD1 call from TCRdb remains unchecked. The CDR3 sequence is 14 residues long. Germline loops: CDR1 DFQATT, CDR2 SNEGSKA (reference sequence).